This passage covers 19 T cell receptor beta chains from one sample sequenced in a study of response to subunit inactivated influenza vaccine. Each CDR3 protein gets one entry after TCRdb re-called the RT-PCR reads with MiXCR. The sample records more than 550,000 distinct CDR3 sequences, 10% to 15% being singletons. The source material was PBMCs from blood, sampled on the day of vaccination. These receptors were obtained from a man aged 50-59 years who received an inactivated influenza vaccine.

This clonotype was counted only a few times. The CDR3 spells CSARVDAGDHNEQFF. The CDR3 nucleotides read TGCAGTGCTAGAGTCGACGCGGGGGACCACAATGAGCAGTTCTTC. The V call is TRBV20-1, the J call TRBJ2-1, with 7 bases fitting TRBD2. The length of the CDR3 is 15 residues. Germline V gives CDR1 DFQATT, CDR2 SNEGSKA (reference sequence). V trimming: 1 base; J trimming: 5 bases; junction bases outside the gene matches: 8.

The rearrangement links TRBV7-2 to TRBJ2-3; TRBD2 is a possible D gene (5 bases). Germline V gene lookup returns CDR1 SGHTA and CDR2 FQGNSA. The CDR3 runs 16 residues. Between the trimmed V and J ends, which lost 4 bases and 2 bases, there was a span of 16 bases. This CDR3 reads CASSSWAGFITDTQYF. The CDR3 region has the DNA TGTGCCAGCAGCTCCTGGGCGGGTTTCATCACAGATACGCAGTATTTT.

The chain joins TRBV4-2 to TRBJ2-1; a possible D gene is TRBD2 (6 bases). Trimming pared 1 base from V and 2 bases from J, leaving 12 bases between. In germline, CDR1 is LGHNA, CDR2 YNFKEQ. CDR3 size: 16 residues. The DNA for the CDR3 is TGTGCCAGCAGCCAAGTGGAGGGGTTCCCCTACAATGAGCAGTTCTTC. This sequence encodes CASSQVEGFPYNEQFF.

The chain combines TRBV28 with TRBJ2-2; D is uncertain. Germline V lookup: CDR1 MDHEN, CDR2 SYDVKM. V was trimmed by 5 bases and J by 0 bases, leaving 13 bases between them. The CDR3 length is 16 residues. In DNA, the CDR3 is TGTGCCAGCAGTACATGGGTTTTATCGAACACCGGGGAGCTGTTTTTT. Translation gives CASSTWVLSNTGELFF.

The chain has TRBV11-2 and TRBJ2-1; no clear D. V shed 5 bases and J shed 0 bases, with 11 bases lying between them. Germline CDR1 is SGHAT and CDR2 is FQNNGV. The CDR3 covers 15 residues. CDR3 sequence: CASSPWVGSYNEQFF. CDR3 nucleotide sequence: TGTGCCAGCAGCCCGTGGGTGGGCTCCTACAATGAGCAGTTCTTC.

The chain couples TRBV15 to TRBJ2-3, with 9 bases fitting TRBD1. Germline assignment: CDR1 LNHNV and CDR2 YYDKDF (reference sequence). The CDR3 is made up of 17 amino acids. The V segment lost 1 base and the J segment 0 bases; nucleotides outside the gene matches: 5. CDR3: CATSRGMGTGSTDTQYF. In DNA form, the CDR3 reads TGTGCCACCAGCAGAGGAATGGGGACAGGGAGCACAGATACGCAGTATTTT.

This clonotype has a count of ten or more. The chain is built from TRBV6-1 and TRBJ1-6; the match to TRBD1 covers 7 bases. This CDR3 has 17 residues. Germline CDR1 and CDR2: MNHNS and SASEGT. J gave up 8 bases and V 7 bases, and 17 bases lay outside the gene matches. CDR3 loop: CASTVIDRVDPDSPLHF. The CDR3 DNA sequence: TGTGCCAGCACCGTAATCGACAGGGTGGATCCGGATTCACCCCTCCACTTT.

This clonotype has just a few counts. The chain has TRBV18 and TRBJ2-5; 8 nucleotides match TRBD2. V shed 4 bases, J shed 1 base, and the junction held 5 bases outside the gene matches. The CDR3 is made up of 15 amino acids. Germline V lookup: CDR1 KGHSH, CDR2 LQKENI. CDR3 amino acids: CASSRTSTSQETQYF. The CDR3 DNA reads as TGTGCCAGCTCACGGACTAGCACATCCCAAGAGACCCAGTACTTC. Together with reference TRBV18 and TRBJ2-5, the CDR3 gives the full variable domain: NAGVMQNPRHLVRRRGQEARLRCSPMKGHSHVYWYRQLPEEGLKFMVYLQKENIIDESGMPKERFSAEFPKEGPSILRIQQVVRGDSAAYFCASSRTSTSQETQYFGPGTRLLVL.

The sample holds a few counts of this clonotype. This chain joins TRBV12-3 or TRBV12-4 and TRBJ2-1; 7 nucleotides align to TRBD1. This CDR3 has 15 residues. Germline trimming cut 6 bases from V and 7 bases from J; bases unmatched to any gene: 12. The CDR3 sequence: CASSLQRTGTNEQFF. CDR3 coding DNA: TGTGCCAGCAGCCTCCAACGGACAGGTACTAATGAGCAGTTCTTC.

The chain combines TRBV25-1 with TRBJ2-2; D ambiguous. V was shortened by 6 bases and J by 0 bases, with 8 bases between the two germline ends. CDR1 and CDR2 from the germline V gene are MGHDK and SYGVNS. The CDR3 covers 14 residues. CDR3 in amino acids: CASRTESNTGELFF. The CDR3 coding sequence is TGTGCCAGCAGGACGGAATCGAACACCGGGGAGCTGTTTTTT.

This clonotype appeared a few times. The CDR3 DNA reads as TGTGCTAGTGGTTTAGAGACGTTAGCGGGAGCGGTGACAGATACGCAGTATTTT. This gives the protein CASGLETLAGAVTDTQYF. This chain joins TRBV12-5 and TRBJ2-3; 9 nucleotides match TRBD2. CDR1 is LGHNT and CDR2 is FRNRAP in the germline V gene. The junction had 13 bases not matched to a gene; V was cut back by 3 bases and J by 3 bases. This CDR3 region has 18 residues.

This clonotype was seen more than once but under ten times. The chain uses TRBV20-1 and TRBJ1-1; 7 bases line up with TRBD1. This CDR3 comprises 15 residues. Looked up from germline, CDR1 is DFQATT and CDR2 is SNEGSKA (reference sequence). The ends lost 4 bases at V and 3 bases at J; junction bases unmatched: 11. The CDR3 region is CSAKKGARMDTEAFF. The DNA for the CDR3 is TGCAGTGCTAAGAAGGGGGCGCGCATGGACACTGAAGCTTTCTTT.

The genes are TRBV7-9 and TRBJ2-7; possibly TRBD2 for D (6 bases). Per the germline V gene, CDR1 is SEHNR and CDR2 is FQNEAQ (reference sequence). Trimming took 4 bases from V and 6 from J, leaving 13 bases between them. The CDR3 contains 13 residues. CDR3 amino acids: CASSSGPGSEQYF. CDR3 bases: TGTGCCAGCAGCTCCGGACCCGGGAGCGAGCAGTACTTC.

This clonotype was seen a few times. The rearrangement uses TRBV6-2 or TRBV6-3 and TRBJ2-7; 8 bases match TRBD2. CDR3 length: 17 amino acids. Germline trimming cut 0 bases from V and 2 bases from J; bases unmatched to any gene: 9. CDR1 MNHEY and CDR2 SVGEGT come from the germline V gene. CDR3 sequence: CASSYSSSGRVPYEQYF. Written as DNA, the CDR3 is TGTGCCAGCAGTTACTCGTCCTCCGGGAGGGTACCCTACGAGCAGTACTTC.

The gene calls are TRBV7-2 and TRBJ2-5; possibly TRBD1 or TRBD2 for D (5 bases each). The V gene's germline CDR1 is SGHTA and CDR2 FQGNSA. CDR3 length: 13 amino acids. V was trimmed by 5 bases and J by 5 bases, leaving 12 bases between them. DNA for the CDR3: TGTGCCAGCAGCCCGCGATGGGACGAGACCCAGTACTTC. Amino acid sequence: CASSPRWDETQYF. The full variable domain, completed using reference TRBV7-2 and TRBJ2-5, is GAGVSQSPSNKVTEKGKDVELRCDPISGHTALYWYRQSLGQGLEFLIYFQGNSAPDKSGLPSDRFSAERTGGSVSTLTIQRTQQEDSAVYLCASSPRWDETQYFGPGTRLLVL.

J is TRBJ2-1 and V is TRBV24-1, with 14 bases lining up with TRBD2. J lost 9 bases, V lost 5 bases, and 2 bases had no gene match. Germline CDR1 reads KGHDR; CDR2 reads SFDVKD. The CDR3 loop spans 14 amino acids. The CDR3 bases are TGTGCCACCAGTGGACTAGCGGGAGGGTTTGAGCAGTTCTTC. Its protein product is CATSGLAGGFEQFF.

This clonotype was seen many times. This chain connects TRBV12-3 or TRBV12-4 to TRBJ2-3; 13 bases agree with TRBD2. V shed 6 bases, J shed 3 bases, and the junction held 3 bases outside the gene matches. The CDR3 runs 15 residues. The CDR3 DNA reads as TGTGCCAGCAGGGGACTAGCGGGGAATACAGATACGCAGTATTTT. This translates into CASRGLAGNTDTQYF.

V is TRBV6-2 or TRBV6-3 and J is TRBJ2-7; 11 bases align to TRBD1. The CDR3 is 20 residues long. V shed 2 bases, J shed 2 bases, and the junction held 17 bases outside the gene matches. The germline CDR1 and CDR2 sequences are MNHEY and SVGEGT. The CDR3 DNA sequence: TGTGCCAGCAGTTACGACGGACAGGGGGCCACCTTCGGTCACCCCTACGAGCAGTACTTC. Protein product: CASSYDGQGATFGHPYEQYF.

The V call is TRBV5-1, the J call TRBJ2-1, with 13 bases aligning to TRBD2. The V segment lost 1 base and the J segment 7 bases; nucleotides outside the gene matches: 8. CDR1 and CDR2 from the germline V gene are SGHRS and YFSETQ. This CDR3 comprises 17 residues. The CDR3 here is CASSLSEGLAGLNEQFF. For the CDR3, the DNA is TGCGCCAGCAGCTTGTCTGAGGGACTAGCGGGGTTAAATGAGCAGTTCTTC.